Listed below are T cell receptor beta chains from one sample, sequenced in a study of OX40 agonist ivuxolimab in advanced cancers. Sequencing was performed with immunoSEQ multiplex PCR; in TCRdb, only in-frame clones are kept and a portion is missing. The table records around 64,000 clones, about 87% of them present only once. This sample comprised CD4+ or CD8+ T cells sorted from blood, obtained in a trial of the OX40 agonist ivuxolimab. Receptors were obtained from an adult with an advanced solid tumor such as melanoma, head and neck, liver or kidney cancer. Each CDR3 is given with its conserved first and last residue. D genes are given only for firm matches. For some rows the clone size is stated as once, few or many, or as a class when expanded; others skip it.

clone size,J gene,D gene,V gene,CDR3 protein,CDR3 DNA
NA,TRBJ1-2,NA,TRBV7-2,CASSLGQSYGYTF,TGTGCCAGCAGCTTGGGACAAAGCTATGGCTACACCTTC
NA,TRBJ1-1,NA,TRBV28,CASSPLRGGDESTEAFF,TGTGCCAGCAGTCCCTTAAGGGGGGGCGACGAGAGCACTGAAGCTTTCTTT
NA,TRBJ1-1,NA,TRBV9,CASSVLFRRGQNTEAFF,TGTGCCAGCAGCGTACTTTTTCGTCGGGGGCAAAACACTGAAGCTTTCTTT
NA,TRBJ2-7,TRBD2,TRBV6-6,CASSSGTSGNYEQYF,TGTGCCAGCAGTTCCGGGACTAGCGGGAACTACGAGCAGTACTTC
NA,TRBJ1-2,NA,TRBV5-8,CASSLYSPNYGYTF,TGTGCCAGCAGCTTGTACAGTCCTAACTATGGCTACACCTTC
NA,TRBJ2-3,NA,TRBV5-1,CASSLWGEDTQYF,TGCGCCAGCAGCTTGTGGGGGGAGGATACGCAGTATTTT
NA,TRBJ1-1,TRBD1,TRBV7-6,CASSFRTGSNTEAFF,TGTGCCAGCAGCTTCAGGACAGGTTCGAACACTGAAGCTTTCTTT
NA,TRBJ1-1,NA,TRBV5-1,CASSSLILTEAFF,TGCGCCAGCAGCTCCCTCATCCTCACTGAAGCTTTCTTT
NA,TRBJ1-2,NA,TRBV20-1,CSAGGYTF,TGCAGTGCTGGTGGCTACACCTTC
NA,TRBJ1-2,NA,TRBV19,CASSPTGLSNYGYTF,TGTGCCAGTAGTCCCACAGGACTAAGCAACTATGGCTACACCTTC
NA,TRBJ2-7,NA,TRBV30,CAWTHRALSLGQYF,TGTGCCTGGACCCACAGGGCACTCTCCCTGGGACAGTACTTC
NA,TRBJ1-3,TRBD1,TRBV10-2,CASSGDRAIGNTIYF,TGCGCCAGCAGTGGGGACAGGGCTATCGGAAACACCATATATTTT
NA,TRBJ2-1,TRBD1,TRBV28,CASSTPGTGLNEQFF,TGTGCCAGCAGTACTCCCGGGACAGGCCTCAATGAGCAGTTCTTC
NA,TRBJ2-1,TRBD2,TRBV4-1,CASSQDQASGAQFF,TGCGCCAGCAGCCAAGATCAGGCTAGCGGGGCACAGTTCTTC
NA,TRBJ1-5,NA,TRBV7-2,CASSATGIQPQHF,TGTGCCAGCAGCGCCACAGGGATTCAGCCCCAGCATTTT
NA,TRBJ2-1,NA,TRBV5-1,CASSRVGLAGEQFF,TGCGCCAGCAGCCGAGTTGGGCTAGCTGGTGAGCAGTTCTTC
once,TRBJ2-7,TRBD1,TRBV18,CASSHPGTGAYEQYF,TGTGCCAGCTCACACCCCGGGACAGGAGCCTACGAGCAGTACTTC
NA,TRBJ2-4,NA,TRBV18,CASSSEAKNIQYF,TGTGCCAGCTCATCGGAAGCGAAGAACATTCAGTACTTC
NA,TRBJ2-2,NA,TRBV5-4,CASSLRFGGRQNTGELFF,TGTGCCAGCAGCTTAAGATTCGGCGGACGGCAAAACACCGGGGAGCTGTTTTTT
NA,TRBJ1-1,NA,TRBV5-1,CASSFGEGNTEAFF,TGCGCCAGCAGCTTCGGGGAAGGGAACACTGAAGCTTTCTTT
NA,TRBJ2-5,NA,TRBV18,CASSPPGGETQYF,TGTGCCAGCTCACCACCGGGCGGGGAGACCCAGTACTTC
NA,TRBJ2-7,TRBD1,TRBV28,CASSPYPDRGGPYEQYF,TGTGCCAGCAGCCCATACCCGGACAGGGGGGGTCCCTACGAGCAGTACTTC
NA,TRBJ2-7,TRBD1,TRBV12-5,CASGLVLDRDYEQYF,TGTGCTAGTGGTTTGGTACTAGACAGGGACTACGAGCAGTACTTC
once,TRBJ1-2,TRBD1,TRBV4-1,CASSQGVGTVYGYTF,TGCGCCAGCAGCCAAGGGGTGGGGACAGTCTATGGCTACACCTTC
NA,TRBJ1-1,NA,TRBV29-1,CSVEFTGQDTEAFF,TGCAGCGTTGAATTTACAGGGCAGGACACTGAAGCTTTCTTT
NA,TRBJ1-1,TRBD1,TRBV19,CASRPDTGGKMNTEAFF,TGTGCCAGTAGACCTGATACAGGGGGGAAAATGAACACTGAAGCTTTCTTT
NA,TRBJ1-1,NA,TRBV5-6,CASRNYGRENTEAFF,TGTGCCAGCAGGAACTACGGGCGGGAGAACACTGAAGCTTTCTTT
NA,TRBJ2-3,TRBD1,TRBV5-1,CASSTGQGYPDTQYF,TGCGCCAGCAGCACCGGACAGGGTTACCCAGATACGCAGTATTTT
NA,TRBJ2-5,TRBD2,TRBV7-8,CASSSGLAGVWETQYF,TGTGCCAGCAGCTCGGGACTAGCGGGAGTTTGGGAGACCCAGTACTTC
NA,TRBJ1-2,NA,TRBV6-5,CATSQMGYGYTF,TGTGCCACCTCACAGATGGGCTATGGCTACACCTTC
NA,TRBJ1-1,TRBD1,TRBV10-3,CAISITGQGAEAFF,TGTGCCATCAGTATCACAGGACAGGGTGCTGAAGCTTTCTTT
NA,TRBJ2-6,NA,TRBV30,CAWSLSSGANVLTF,TGTGCCTGGAGTTTAAGCTCTGGGGCCAACGTCCTGACTTTC
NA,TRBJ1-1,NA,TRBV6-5,CASSYSAGIITEAFF,TGTGCCAGCAGTTACTCCGCAGGGATAATCACTGAAGCTTTCTTT
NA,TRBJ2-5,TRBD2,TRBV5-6,CASSVPLAGVQETQYF,TGTGCCAGCAGCGTACCCCTAGCGGGAGTCCAAGAGACCCAGTACTTC
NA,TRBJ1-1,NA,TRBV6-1,CASSEAGFMGFFSEAFF,TGTGCCAGCAGTGAAGCTGGCTTCATGGGATTTTTTTCTGAAGCTTTCTTT
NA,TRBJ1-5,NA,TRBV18,CASSPSPNMDQPQHF,TGTGCCAGCTCACCATCGCCAAATATGGATCAGCCCCAGCATTTT
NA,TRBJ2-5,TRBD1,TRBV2,CASRDRGETQYF,TGTGCCAGCCGGGACAGGGGAGAGACCCAGTACTTC
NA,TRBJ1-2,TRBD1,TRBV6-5,CASSQSWTGGYGYTF,TGTGCCAGCAGCCAGAGCTGGACAGGGGGCTATGGCTACACCTTC
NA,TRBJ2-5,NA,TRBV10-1,CASSPGQPQETQYF,TGCGCCAGCAGCCCCGGACAGCCCCAAGAGACCCAGTACTTC
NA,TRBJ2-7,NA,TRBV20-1,CSARDQVTAF,TGCAGTGCTAGAGATCAGGTGACAGCCTTC
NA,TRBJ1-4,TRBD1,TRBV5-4,CASKRGPNEKLFF,TGTGCCAGCAAAAGGGGGCCTAATGAAAAACTGTTTTTT
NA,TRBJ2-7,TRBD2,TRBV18,CASSPPASGSPYEQYF,TGTGCCAGCTCACCACCGGCTAGCGGGAGTCCCTACGAGCAGTACTTC
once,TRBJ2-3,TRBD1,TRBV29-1,CSVEIWGRGRADTQYF,TGCAGCGTTGAAATTTGGGGCAGGGGGCGAGCAGATACGCAGTATTTT
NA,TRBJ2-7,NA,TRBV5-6,CASSHTLRGLGEQYF,TGTGCCAGCAGCCATACTTTACGGGGTTTGGGGGAGCAGTACTTC
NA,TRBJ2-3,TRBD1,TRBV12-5,CASGSRTGGDTQYF,TGTGCTAGTGGTTCGAGGACAGGGGGAGATACGCAGTATTTT
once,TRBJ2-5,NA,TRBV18,CASGPGQETQYF,TGTGCCAGCGGACCTGGCCAAGAGACCCAGTACTTC
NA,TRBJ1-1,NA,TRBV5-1,CASSLAPLSEAFF,TGCGCCAGCAGCTTGGCCCCGCTGTCTGAAGCTTTCTTT
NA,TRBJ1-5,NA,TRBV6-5,CASSYSRGVAQPQHF,TGTGCCAGCAGTTACTCGAGAGGGGTTGCTCAGCCCCAGCATTTT
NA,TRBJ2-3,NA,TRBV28,CASRLTDLRTDTQYF,TGTGCCAGCAGACTAACAGATCTTCGCACAGATACGCAGTATTTT
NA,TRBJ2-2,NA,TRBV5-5,CASSLGLLYNTGELFF,TGTGCCAGCAGCTTGGGGCTGCTATACAACACCGGGGAGCTGTTTTTT
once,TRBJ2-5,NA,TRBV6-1,CASSETLEETQYF,TGTGCCAGCAGTGAAACTCTAGAAGAGACCCAGTACTTC
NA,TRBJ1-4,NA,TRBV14,CASSQMWGEILFF,TGTGCCAGCAGCCAAATGTGGGGTGAAATACTGTTTTTT
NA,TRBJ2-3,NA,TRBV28,CASSLGDTQYF,TGTGCCAGCAGTTTAGGGGATACGCAGTATTTT
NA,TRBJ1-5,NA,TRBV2,CASTGQHYSNQPQHF,TGTGCCAGCACTGGACAGCACTATAGCAATCAGCCCCAGCATTTT
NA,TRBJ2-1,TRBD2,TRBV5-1,CASSWGTTYNEQFF,TGCGCCAGCAGCTGGGGGACTACTTACAATGAGCAGTTCTTC